The source of this TCR beta chain is a study of blood T cell repertoires in COVID-19. Study-level information: Some COVID-19 samples were acute and others convalescent; all came from the United States, Italy and Spain. From T cells, B-cell-depleted T cells, or PBMCs came the material, which was cDNA or gDNA.

The CDR3 is made up of 14 amino acids. From germline, CDR1 is SGHAT and CDR2 FQDESV (reference sequence). With 2 bases removed from V and 5 bases from J, the gap between germline ends came to 12 bases. As processed by the authors: Reference gene primer amplification gave nucleated cell count estimates. Method: immunoSEQ multiplex PCR; TCRdb's copy keeps in-frame clones and lacks some. The V and J calls and clone size come from that table; D and trimming were worked out from the DNA. The table includes around 270,000 clones, 85% to 90% detected once. The chain has TRBV11-1 and TRBJ1-1, with D unresolved. This sequence originates from a man aged 30-40 years with acute or convalescent COVID-19. Sequencing input: peripheral blood. This CDR3 is CASSLFDYRTEAFF. DNA for the CDR3: TGTGCCAGCAGCTTATTTGATTATCGGACTGAAGCTTTCTTT.